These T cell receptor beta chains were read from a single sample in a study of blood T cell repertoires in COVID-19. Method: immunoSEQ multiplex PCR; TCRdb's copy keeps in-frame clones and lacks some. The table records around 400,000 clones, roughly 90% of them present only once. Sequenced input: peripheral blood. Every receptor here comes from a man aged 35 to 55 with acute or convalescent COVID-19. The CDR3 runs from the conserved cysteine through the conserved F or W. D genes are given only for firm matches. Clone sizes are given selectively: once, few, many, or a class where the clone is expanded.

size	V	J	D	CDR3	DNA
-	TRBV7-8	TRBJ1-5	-	CASSLMGGTWGNQPQHF	TGTGCCAGCAGCCTAATGGGGGGAACGTGGGGCAATCAGCCCCAGCATTTT
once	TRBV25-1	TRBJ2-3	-	CASFPGRTQYF	TGTGCCAGCTTCCCGGGTCGAACGCAGTATTTT
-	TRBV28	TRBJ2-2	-	CASRLGPMELFF	TGTGCCAGCAGGTTGGGGCCAATGGAGCTGTTTTTT
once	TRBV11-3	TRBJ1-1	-	CASSFDRNTEAFF	TGTGCCAGCAGCTTCGACAGGAACACTGAAGCTTTCTTT
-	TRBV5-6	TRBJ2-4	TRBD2	CASSNPRLAGSHIQYF	TGTGCCAGCAGCAACCCACGACTAGCGGGAAGTCACATTCAGTACTTC
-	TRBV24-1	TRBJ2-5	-	CATSDGVPETQYF	TGTGCCACCAGTGACGGGGTTCCAGAGACCCAGTACTTC
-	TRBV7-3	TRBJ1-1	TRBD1	CASSFRQGGEAFF	TGTGCCAGCAGCTTCCGACAGGGTGGTGAAGCTTTCTTT
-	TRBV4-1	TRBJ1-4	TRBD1	CASSPPPGQGITREKLFF	TGCGCCAGCAGCCCACCTCCGGGACAGGGTATAACGAGGGAAAAACTGTTTTTT
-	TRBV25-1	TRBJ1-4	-	CASSESEGVTEKLFF	TGTGCCAGCAGTGAATCCGAGGGGGTGACTGAAAAACTGTTTTTT
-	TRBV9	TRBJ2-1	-	CASSVAGEYNEQFF	TGTGCCAGCAGCGTAGCGGGGGAATACAATGAGCAGTTCTTC
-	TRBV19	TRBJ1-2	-	CASSIARDAGYTF	TGTGCCAGTAGTATAGCCAGGGATGCTGGCTACACCTTC
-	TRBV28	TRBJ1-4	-	CASRDPGRGATNEKLFF	TGTGCCAGCAGAGACCCCGGTAGGGGCGCAACTAATGAAAAACTGTTTTTT
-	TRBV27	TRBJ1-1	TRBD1	CASRKGGSEAFF	TGTGCCAGCAGAAAAGGGGGCTCTGAAGCTTTCTTT
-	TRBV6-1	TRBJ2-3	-	CASSEGQGRGDTQYF	TGTGCCAGCAGTGAAGGACAGGGGAGGGGAGATACGCAGTATTTT
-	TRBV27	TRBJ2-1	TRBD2	CASSSGLVAGNEQFF	TGTGCCAGCAGTTCGGGACTAGTCGCGGGCAATGAGCAGTTCTTC
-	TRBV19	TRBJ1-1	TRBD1	CASSTTGGTTEAFF	TGTGCCAGTAGTACGACAGGGGGCACCACTGAAGCTTTCTTT
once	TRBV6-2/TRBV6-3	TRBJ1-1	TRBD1	CASSRTGVTPGDTEAFF	TGTGCCAGCAGTAGGACAGGGGTCACCCCCGGGGACACTGAAGCTTTCTTT
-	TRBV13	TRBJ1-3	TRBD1	CASSSNDRGSSGNTIYF	TGTGCCAGCAGCTCCAACGACAGGGGTAGCTCTGGAAACACCATATATTTT
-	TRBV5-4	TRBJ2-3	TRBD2	CASSLAGADTQYF	TGTGCCAGCAGCCTAGCGGGAGCAGATACGCAGTATTTT
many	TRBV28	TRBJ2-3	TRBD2	CASSFWWRGGPATQYF	TGTGCCAGCAGTTTTTGGTGGCGGGGGGGGCCAGCCACGCAGTATTTT
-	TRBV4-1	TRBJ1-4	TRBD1	CASSQVYRGQNEKLFF	TGCGCCAGCAGCCAAGTATACAGGGGGCAAAATGAAAAACTGTTTTTT
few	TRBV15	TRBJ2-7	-	CATSRNRDYEQYF	TGTGCCACCAGCAGAAACAGGGACTACGAGCAGTACTTC
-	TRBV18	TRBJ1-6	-	CASSPFGTDNSPLHF	TGTGCCAGCTCACCGTTTGGGACTGATAATTCACCCCTCCACTTT
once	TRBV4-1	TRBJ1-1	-	CASSPTESLPFEAFF	TGCGCCAGCAGCCCCACTGAGAGCCTTCCTTTTGAAGCTTTCTTT
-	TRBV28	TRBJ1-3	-	CASSSVGATGNTIYF	TGTGCCAGCAGTTCAGTTGGGGCGACCGGAAACACCATATATTTT
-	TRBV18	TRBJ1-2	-	CASSPPADPYGYTF	TGTGCCAGCTCACCACCTGCGGATCCATATGGCTACACCTTC
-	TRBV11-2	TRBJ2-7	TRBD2	CASSETSGRAYEQYF	TGTGCCAGCAGCGAAACTAGCGGGAGGGCCTACGAGCAGTACTTC
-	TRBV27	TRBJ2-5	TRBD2	CASSKGGTSGIYAQYF	TGTGCCAGCAGCAAAGGGGGGACTAGCGGGATTTACGCCCAGTACTTC
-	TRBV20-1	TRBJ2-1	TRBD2	CSASPGGRAPYNEQFF	TGCAGTGCTAGTCCTGGCGGGAGGGCCCCCTACAATGAGCAGTTCTTC
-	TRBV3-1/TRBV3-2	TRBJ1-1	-	CASSQGRGEAFF	TGTGCCAGCAGCCAAGGCAGGGGTGAAGCTTTCTTT
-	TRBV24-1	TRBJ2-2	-	CATSASRTLNTGELFF	TGTGCCACCAGCGCCTCCAGGACACTTAACACCGGGGAGCTGTTTTTT
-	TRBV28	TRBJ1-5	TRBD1	CASSLGQGGQPQHF	TGTGCCAGCAGTTTAGGACAGGGGGGTCAGCCCCAGCATTTT
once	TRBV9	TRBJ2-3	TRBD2	CASSVAGLADFTDTQYF	TGTGCCAGCAGCGTAGCGGGACTAGCAGACTTCACAGATACGCAGTATTTT
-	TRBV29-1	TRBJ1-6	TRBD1	CSVVDGTGGLNSPLHF	TGCAGCGTTGTGGACGGGACAGGGGGCCTCAATTCACCCCTCCACTTT
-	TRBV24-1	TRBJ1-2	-	CATSDPGVNQHNLYGYTF	TGTGCCACCAGTGACCCCGGGGTGAATCAACACAACCTCTATGGCTACACCTTC
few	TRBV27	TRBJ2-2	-	CASSVRLGGRTINTGELFF	TGTGCCAGCAGTGTACGATTAGGAGGACGTACAATAAACACCGGGGAGCTGTTTTTT
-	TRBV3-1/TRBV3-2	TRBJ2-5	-	CASSQDHEETQYF	TGTGCCAGCAGCCAAGATCATGAAGAGACCCAGTACTTC
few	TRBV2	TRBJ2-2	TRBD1	CASTGQDTGELFF	TGTGCCAGCACAGGACAGGACACCGGGGAGCTGTTTTTT
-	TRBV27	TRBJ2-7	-	CAIGQGPSYEQYF	TGTGCCATCGGCCAGGGGCCCTCCTACGAGCAGTACTTC
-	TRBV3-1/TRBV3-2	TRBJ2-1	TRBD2	CASSRGTSGDNINEQFF	TGTGCCAGCAGCCGGGGGACTAGCGGAGATAATATCAATGAGCAGTTCTTC
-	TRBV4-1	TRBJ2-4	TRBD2	CASSQGWRGRTKNIQYF	TGCGCCAGCAGCCAAGGGTGGCGCGGGAGGACCAAAAACATTCAGTACTTC
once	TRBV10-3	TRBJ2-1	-	CAISLKMDSSYNEQFF	TGTGCCATCAGCCTAAAGATGGACAGCTCCTACAATGAGCAGTTCTTC
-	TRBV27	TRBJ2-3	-	CASTSSRGSTDTQYF	TGTGCCAGCACCTCCTCCCGGGGAAGTACAGATACGCAGTATTTT
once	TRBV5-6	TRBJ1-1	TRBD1	CASSPPDRGFTEAFF	TGTGCCAGCAGCCCGCCCGACAGGGGATTCACTGAAGCTTTCTTT
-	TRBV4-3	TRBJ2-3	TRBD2	CASSQDGGGTGTDTQYF	TGCGCCAGCAGCCAAGATGGCGGGGGGACGGGCACAGATACGCAGTATTTT
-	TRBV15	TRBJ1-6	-	CATSSVVQGPLHF	TGTGCCACCAGCAGTGTCGTACAGGGACCCCTCCACTTT
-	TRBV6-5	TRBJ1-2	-	CASSPSGDNYGYTF	TGTGCCAGCAGTCCCAGCGGGGATAACTATGGCTACACCTTC
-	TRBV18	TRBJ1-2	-	CASSPGQSSNYGYTF	TGTGCCAGCTCACCCGGACAGTCTTCTAACTATGGCTACACCTTC
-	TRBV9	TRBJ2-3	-	CASSEETGLLGHTQYF	TGTGCCAGCAGCGAAGAGACGGGACTCCTCGGGCATACGCAGTATTTT
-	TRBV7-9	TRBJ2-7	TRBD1	CASSLGNSGTGRYEQYF	TGTGCCAGCAGCTTAGGCAACTCCGGGACAGGGAGGTACGAGCAGTACTTC
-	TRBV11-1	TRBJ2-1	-	CASSLAGVNEQFF	TGTGCCAGCAGCTTAGCAGGGGTCAATGAGCAGTTCTTC
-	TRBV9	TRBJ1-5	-	CASSVGSAPGGNQPQHF	TGTGCCAGCAGCGTAGGATCGGCCCCCGGGGGCAATCAGCCCCAGCATTTT
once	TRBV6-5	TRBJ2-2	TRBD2	CASSYSSGGNGELFF	TGTGCCAGCAGTTACTCGTCGGGGGGTAACGGGGAGCTGTTTTTT
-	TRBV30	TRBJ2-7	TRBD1	CAWSGGQSYEQYF	TGTGCCTGGAGTGGGGGACAGTCCTACGAGCAGTACTTC
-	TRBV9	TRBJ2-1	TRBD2	CASSSRLAGGAAQFF	TGTGCCAGCAGCTCCAGACTAGCGGGAGGGGCCGCGCAGTTCTTC
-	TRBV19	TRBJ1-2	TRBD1	CASSGPTGGVYGYTF	TGTGCCAGTAGTGGGCCGACAGGGGGAGTCTATGGCTACACCTTC
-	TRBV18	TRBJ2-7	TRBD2	CASSQQNPTGIAGAYEQYF	TGTGCCAGCTCACAGCAGAATCCAACAGGGATAGCGGGAGCCTACGAGCAGTACTTC
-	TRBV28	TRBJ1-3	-	CAGRGGPGNTIYF	TGTGCCGGTCGCGGGGGTCCCGGAAACACCATATATTTT
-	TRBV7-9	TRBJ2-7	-	CASSLTRQSIYEQYF	TGTGCCAGCAGCTTAACGAGACAGTCTATCTACGAGCAGTACTTC